Listed below are T cell receptor beta chains from one sample, sequenced in a study of CD8 T cells in ankylosing spondylitis. TCRdb analysed the 5' RACE reads with MiXCR anew, one entry per CDR3 protein. The table shows over 600,000 distinct CDR3 sequences, with under 20% occurring only once. The sequenced material came from blood, either unsorted or a sorted T cell fraction (not recorded which). The source of these receptors is a male donor with ankylosing spondylitis. The CDR3 runs from the conserved cysteine through the conserved F or W. A D gene is named only where the DNA matches it firmly. Expanded clones get a size class; other rows say once, few or many, or leave the size out.

j_call v_call clone_size d_call cdr3_aa cdr3_nt
TRBJ2-1 TRBV12-3/TRBV12-4 . . CASSSTSNFYNEQFF TGTGCCAGCAGTTCGACTAGTAATTTCTACAATGAGCAGTTCTTC
TRBJ2-3 TRBV6-5 many . CASSYVSTDTQYF TGTGCCAGCAGTTACGTTAGCACAGATACGCAGTATTTT
TRBJ2-1 TRBV12-3/TRBV12-4 few TRBD2 CASSKRTSGIYNEQFF TGTGCCAGCAGCAAACGAACTAGCGGGATTTACAATGAGCAGTTCTTC
TRBJ1-1 TRBV29-1 few . CSARTPGDTEAFF TGCAGCGCTAGGACCCCAGGGGACACTGAAGCTTTCTTT
TRBJ2-3 TRBV5-1 . . CASSSRRDSLVNRQYF TGCGCCAGCAGCTCCCGGCGGGACTCCCTGGTCAACAGACAGTATTTT
TRBJ1-1 TRBV5-5 few . CASSRTDLNTEAFF TGTGCCAGCAGCCGGACGGACCTAAACACTGAAGCTTTCTTT
TRBJ1-1 TRBV24-1 . TRBD1 CATSDRRDSEAFF TGTGCCACCAGTGATCGCCGGGACAGTGAAGCTTTCTTT
TRBJ1-1 TRBV7-9 few . CASSLNTGVRTEAFF TGTGCCAGCAGCTTAAACACGGGAGTGCGGACTGAAGCTTTCTTT
TRBJ2-1 TRBV4-1 many TRBD2 CASSRQGGAGSSYNEQFF TGCGCCAGCAGCCGCCAAGGTGGAGCGGGGAGCTCCTACAATGAGCAGTTCTTC
TRBJ2-5 TRBV7-2 . TRBD2 CASSLVAGVAPETQYF TGTGCCAGCAGCTTAGTGGCGGGAGTGGCCCCGGAGACCCAGTACTTC
TRBJ2-3 TRBV6-1 few . CATNAGSTDTQYF TGTGCCACAAACGCAGGTAGCACAGATACGCAGTATTTT
TRBJ1-2 TRBV28 . TRBD1 CASKGQGLYGYTF TGTGCCAGCAAGGGACAGGGACTTTATGGCTACACCTTC
TRBJ1-1 TRBV20-1 . TRBD1 CSGDRGMNTEAFF TGCAGTGGGGACAGGGGAATGAACACTGAAGCTTTCTTT
TRBJ1-5 TRBV27 . . CASSFNRYQPQHF TGTGCCAGCAGTTTTAACCGGTATCAGCCCCAGCATTTT
TRBJ2-7 TRBV18 many . CASSPTEYEQYF TGTGCCAGCTCACCCACGGAGTACGAGCAGTACTTC
TRBJ2-7 TRBV25-1 few . CASSVRDHEQYF TGTGCCAGCAGTGTCAGGGACCACGAGCAGTACTTC
TRBJ1-5 TRBV29-1 . TRBD1 CSVGFGTASNQPQHF TGCAGCGTTGGATTTGGGACAGCTAGCAATCAGCCCCAGCATTTT
TRBJ2-7 TRBV19 . . CASKTQWSSYEQYF TGTGCCAGTAAGACTCAATGGAGCTCCTACGAGCAGTACTTC
TRBJ2-3 TRBV6-6 few . CASSYSDTDTQYF TGTGCCAGCAGTTACTCGGACACAGATACGCAGTATTTT
TRBJ1-1 TRBV4-1 . TRBD1 CASSRLQGMNTEAFF TGCGCCAGCAGCCGGTTACAGGGGATGAACACTGAAGCTTTCTTT
TRBJ2-5 TRBV12-3/TRBV12-4 . TRBD2 CASSFFRLAGGWETQYF TGTGCCAGCAGTTTTTTCCGACTAGCGGGAGGGTGGGAGACCCAGTACTTC
TRBJ2-5 TRBV29-1 few . CSTGLADPRETQYF TGCAGCACCGGGTTAGCGGATCCTAGGGAGACCCAGTACTTC
TRBJ2-1 TRBV29-1 few . CSARRGDEQFF TGCAGCGCCCGCCGAGGTGATGAGCAGTTCTTC
TRBJ2-3 TRBV9 . . CASSQGGRSADTQYF TGTGCCAGCAGCCAAGGAGGGAGAAGCGCAGATACGCAGTATTTT
TRBJ2-1 TRBV9 few . CASSPSETARGNEQFF TGTGCCAGCAGCCCTAGTGAGACAGCGAGAGGGAATGAGCAGTTCTTC
TRBJ2-1 TRBV20-1 . . CSARQTVTTQFF TGCAGTGCCAGGCAGACGGTCACCACGCAGTTCTTC
TRBJ2-2 TRBV6-1 few . CASFDRTNTGELFF TGTGCCAGCTTCGACAGAACGAACACCGGGGAGCTGTTTTTT
TRBJ2-4 TRBV20-1 . TRBD1 CSASKGARTKNIQYF TGCAGTGCTAGTAAGGGGGCGCGGACCAAAAACATTCAGTACTTC
TRBJ1-1 TRBV10-3 few . CAISGFRDGNTEAFF TGTGCCATCAGTGGCTTCCGGGACGGGAACACTGAAGCTTTCTTT
TRBJ2-5 TRBV15 . TRBD2 CATSRKTSGGTETQYF TGTGCCACCAGCAGAAAGACTAGCGGGGGAACAGAGACCCAGTACTTC
TRBJ2-5 TRBV7-2 many . CASSLVGSQETQYF TGTGCCAGCAGTTTGGTAGGGTCCCAAGAGACCCAGTACTTC
TRBJ1-1 TRBV12-3/TRBV12-4 many . CASSLAGGDTEAFF TGTGCCAGCAGTTTAGCAGGGGGGGACACTGAAGCTTTCTTT
TRBJ2-1 TRBV12-5 few TRBD1 CASGSPSGQGSYNEQFF TGTGCTAGTGGTTCCCCTTCGGGACAGGGCTCCTACAATGAGCAGTTCTTC